These 3 T cell receptor beta chains share one sample of origin, sequenced in a study of T cell responses to AZD1222 COVID-19 vaccine. Only in-frame clones appear in the TCRdb table, and some are missing; sequencing was by immunoSEQ multiplex PCR. The sample shows 200,000 or so clones, 85% to 90% of them seen only once. This sample comprised peripheral blood, obtained on day 0 of AZD1222 vaccination. All receptors derive from an adult in good health.

The CDR3 spells CASSYSGLINSPLHF. CDR3 DNA: TGTGCCAGCAGTTACTCGGGACTTATCAATTCACCCCTCCACTTT. This chain connects TRBV6-2 or TRBV6-3 to TRBJ1-6; D possibly corresponds to TRBD1 (5 bases). Trimming stripped 0 bases from V and 7 bases from J, with 10 bases between. The CDR3 contains 15 residues. Germline loops: CDR1 MNHEY, CDR2 SVGEGT.

The chain carries TRBV14 and TRBJ2-5, with 7 nucleotides matching TRBD1. CDR1 is SGHDN and CDR2 is FVKESK in the germline V gene. This CDR3 is 15 amino acids long. V shed 3 bases, J shed 3 bases, and the junction held 7 bases outside the gene matches. CDR3 residues: CASSHRTGQKETQYF. CDR3 bases: TGTGCCAGCAGCCACCGGACAGGTCAAAAAGAGACCCAGTACTTC. The full variable domain, with the rest looked up from reference TRBV14 and TRBJ2-5, is EAGVTQFPSHSVIEKGQTVTLRCDPISGHDNLYWYRRVMGKEIKFLLHFVKESKQDESGMPNNRFLAERTGGTYSTLKVQPAELEDSGVYFCASSHRTGQKETQYFGPGTRLLVL.

The chain employs TRBV6-2 or TRBV6-3 and TRBJ2-7, with D unresolved. CDR3 length: 12 residues. V shed 1 base and J shed 6 bases, with 7 bases lying between them. Germline V gene data show CDR1 as MNHEY and CDR2 as SVGEGT. CDR3 nucleotides: TGTGCCAGCAGTTACTTCGGAGCCGAGCAGTACTTC. This gives the protein CASSYFGAEQYF.